These 14 T cell receptor beta chains were all obtained from the same sample, sequenced in a study of blood T cell repertoires in COVID-19. Only in-frame clones appear in the TCRdb table, and some are missing; sequencing was by immunoSEQ multiplex PCR. The sample carries 150,000 to 200,000 clones, 85% to 90% recorded once. The sequenced material came from peripheral blood. Receptors originate from a human donor in a cohort sampled during active COVID-19.

The chain joins TRBV20-1 to TRBJ1-2; a weak D match, TRBD1 (6 bases). The germline gives CDR1 DFQATT, CDR2 SNEGSKA (reference sequence). The CDR3 loop spans 18 amino acids. V lost 3 bases and J 5 bases, leaving 28 bases between the germline ends. The CDR3 sequence is CSASPSGGPPTDSYGYTF. Written as DNA, the CDR3 is TGCAGTGCTAGTCCCTCGGGGGGCCCCCCGACCGACTCATATGGCTACACCTTC.

This clone was counted once. The V call is TRBV27, the J call TRBJ1-6; possibly TRBD1 for D (5 bases). V lost 8 bases, J lost 11 bases, and 16 bases lay in between. The CDR3 runs to 13 residues. From germline, CDR1 is MNHEY and CDR2 SMNVEV (reference sequence). CDR3 residues: CASGTGGIPPLHF. As DNA, the CDR3 is TGTGCCAGCGGGACGGGGGGGATACCACCCCTCCACTTT.

The gene calls are TRBV4-2 and TRBJ2-3, with 8 bases lining up with TRBD2. Germline V gene sequence: CDR1 LGHNA, CDR2 YNFKEQ. CDR3 length: 15 residues. Unmatched junction bases numbered 6, after V lost 7 bases and J lost 0 bases. This CDR3 is CASKAGALSTDTQYF. CDR3 DNA: TGTGCCAGCAAAGCGGGAGCCCTAAGCACAGATACGCAGTATTTT.

The chain carries TRBV27 and TRBJ1-2; a possible D gene is TRBD1 (6 bases). CDR1 MNHEY and CDR2 SMNVEV come from the germline V gene (reference sequence). Trimming cost V 0 bases and J 4 bases, with 12 bases left between them. This CDR3 contains 15 residues. The CDR3 sequence: CASSLSTTGSYGYTF. The CDR3 DNA reads TGTGCCAGCAGTTTATCTACGACAGGATCCTATGGCTACACCTTC.

CDR3 protein: CATGTPGGDHTDTQYF. CDR3 nucleotide sequence: TGTGCCACCGGGACACCTGGGGGGGATCACACAGATACGCAGTATTTT. The gene calls are TRBV10-3 and TRBJ2-3, with D possibly TRBD2 on 7 matching bases. The CDR3 totals 16 residues. Germline V gives CDR1 ENHRY, CDR2 SYGVKD. Trimming took off 10 bases at V and 2 bases at J, with 22 bases between the two ends.

This clone was detected many times. The V call is TRBV11-3, the J call TRBJ2-3, with D perhaps TRBD2 (6 bases). Trimming removed 5 bases from V and 2 bases from J, with 8 bases in between. CDR3 length: 13 amino acids. Germline V CDR1 and CDR2: SGHNT, YENEEA. The DNA for the CDR3 is TGTGCCAGCAGCCGACTAGACACAGATACGCAGTATTTT. Encoded protein: CASSRLDTDTQYF.

V gene TRBV12-3 or TRBV12-4 combines with J gene TRBJ1-2; 7 positions agree with TRBD1. This CDR3 is built from 13 residues. V trimming: 4 bases; J trimming: 8 bases; junction bases outside the gene matches: 7. The CDR3 loop reads CASSSGQKGGYTF. The CDR3, as DNA: TGTGCCAGCAGTTCGGGACAGAAGGGAGGCTACACCTTC.

The chain couples TRBV5-1 to TRBJ2-3, with D possibly matching TRBD1 (5 bases). V dropped 0 bases and J dropped 5 bases, with 10 bases sitting between them. The CDR3 is made up of 14 amino acids. The germline gives CDR1 SGHRS, CDR2 YFSETQ. CDR3 loop: CASSLGRGEDTQYF. For the CDR3, the DNA is TGCGCCAGCAGCTTGGGTAGGGGTGAAGATACGCAGTATTTT.

The CDR3 loop reads CASSGGGANTEAFF. The CDR3 DNA follows: TGCGCCAGCAGCGGCGGCGGAGCTAACACTGAAGCTTTCTTT. The gene calls are TRBV5-1 and TRBJ1-1; no clear D gene. CDR1 and CDR2 (germline): SGHRS, YFSETQ. With 4 bases removed from V and 2 bases from J, the gap between germline ends came to 12 bases. There are 14 residues in the CDR3.

In this sample, this clone turned up once. This chain connects TRBV6-5 to TRBJ2-1; TRBD2 aligns across 10 bases. The CDR3 is 16 amino acids. V dropped 3 bases and J dropped 2; count of bases not matched to a gene: 4. Germline V lookup: CDR1 MNHEY, CDR2 SVGAGI. The CDR3 spells CASSYSSGGPYNEQFF. CDR3 DNA sequence: TGTGCCAGCAGTTATTCTAGCGGGGGCCCCTACAATGAGCAGTTCTTC.

This clone was seen just once. This chain uses TRBV19 with TRBJ1-2; tentative D call: TRBD1 (5 bases). Germline CDR1 and CDR2: LNHDA and SQIVND (reference sequence). CDR3 length: 13 residues. The V and J ends lost 4 bases and 5 bases respectively, with 11 bases between them. The CDR3 sequence: CASSRDGGYGYTF. CDR3 DNA sequence: TGTGCCAGTAGTAGGGACGGGGGATATGGCTACACCTTC.

CDR3 nucleotides: TGCGCCAGCAGCCAAGAAGCGGGAGCGAACACCGGGGAGCTGTTTTTT. Translating it yields CASSQEAGANTGELFF. V gene TRBV4-3 combines with J gene TRBJ2-2, with 8 bases that match TRBD2. There are 16 residues in the CDR3. J gave up 0 bases and V 0 bases, and 0 bases lay outside the gene matches. Looked up from germline, CDR1 is LGHNA and CDR2 is YSLEER.

CDR3: CASSLERVGNTIYF. CDR3 in DNA: TGTGCCAGCAGCTTAGAGAGGGTTGGAAACACCATATATTTT. This chain connects TRBV11-2 to TRBJ1-3; no clear D. V lost 0 bases and J 3 bases, leaving 6 bases between the germline ends. The germline V gene has CDR1 SGHAT and CDR2 FQNNGV. The CDR3 runs 14 residues.

The chain recombines TRBV6-1 with TRBJ1-3; unclear D gene. This CDR3 is built from 15 residues. V shed 2 bases and J shed 3 bases, with 11 bases lying between them. Germline V gives CDR1 MNHNS, CDR2 SASEGT. The CDR3 protein is CASSEYGGGGNTIYF. Written as DNA, the CDR3 is TGTGCCAGCAGTGAATATGGAGGAGGTGGAAACACCATATATTTT.